A selection of T cell receptor beta chains follows, all from one sample in a study of type 1 and type 2 diabetes patients. A single record per CDR3 protein comes from TCRdb applying MiXCR to the multiplex PCR reads. This table holds under 300,000 distinct CDR3 sequences, around 47% found once. What was sequenced was peripheral blood mononuclear cells (PBMCs). The receptors derive from a man between 18 and 29 years old with type 2 diabetes. CDR3s include the opening cysteine and the closing phenylalanine or tryptophan. A D gene is named only where the DNA matches it firmly. Part of the rows lack a size; the others show once, few, many or a class for expanded clones.

v_gene,abundance,j_gene,d_gene,CDR3aa,CDR3nt
TRBV10-3,NA,TRBJ2-7,NA,CAITRGGTLGYEQYF,TGTGCCATCACGAGAGGCGGGACACTGGGGTACGAGCAGTACTTC
TRBV6-1,few,TRBJ1-2,TRBD1,CASSWGTGDGYTF,TGTGCCAGCAGCTGGGGGACAGGGGATGGCTACACCTTC
TRBV7-2,few,TRBJ1-2,TRBD1,CASSPRQGESDGYTF,TGTGCCAGCAGCCCGCGACAGGGCGAAAGCGATGGCTACACCTTC
TRBV13,NA,TRBJ2-7,NA,CASSLFPSGGKVYEQYF,TGTGCCAGCAGCTTATTTCCAAGTGGCGGGAAGGTGTACGAGCAGTACTTC
TRBV9,few,TRBJ2-7,TRBD2,CASSVTLAGGNEQYF,TGTGCCAGCAGCGTTACTCTAGCGGGAGGGAACGAGCAGTACTTC
TRBV6-2/TRBV6-3,NA,TRBJ2-1,TRBD2,CASSYSRGLAFEQFF,TGTGCCAGCAGTTACTCGAGGGGACTAGCGTTTGAGCAGTTCTTC
TRBV6-5,few,TRBJ1-1,TRBD1,CASSDRDRVFLAEAFF,TGTGCCAGCAGTGATCGGGACAGGGTTTTTCTAGCTGAAGCTTTCTTT
TRBV7-2,few,TRBJ1-1,NA,CASSQGTDDGTEAFF,TGTGCCAGCAGCCAAGGCACAGACGACGGCACTGAAGCTTTCTTT
TRBV19,NA,TRBJ2-3,NA,CASSILGLQYF,TGTGCCAGTAGTATACTCGGACTCCAGTATTTT
TRBV12-3/TRBV12-4,few,TRBJ1-6,TRBD1,CASSWVTGVASPLHF,TGTGCCAGCAGTTGGGTGACAGGGGTAGCTTCACCCCTCCACTTT
TRBV4-1,NA,TRBJ1-5,NA,CASSQDLGNGQPQHF,TGCGCCAGCAGCCAAGACCTTGGTAATGGTCAGCCCCAGCATTTT
TRBV19,NA,TRBJ1-1,NA,CASGSGKAEAFF,TGTGCCAGTGGCTCAGGGAAGGCTGAAGCTTTCTTT
TRBV30,NA,TRBJ2-7,TRBD2,CAWSVTSAHYEQYF,TGTGCCTGGAGTGTGACTAGCGCCCACTACGAGCAGTACTTC
TRBV2,NA,TRBJ2-7,NA,CASSVVPPSLYEQYF,TGTGCCAGCAGTGTGGTACCACCAAGTCTCTACGAGCAGTACTTC
TRBV12-3/TRBV12-4,NA,TRBJ2-1,NA,CASSRNRQFVEQFF,TGTGCCAGCAGCAGAAATAGACAGTTTGTTGAGCAGTTCTTC
TRBV2,NA,TRBJ1-1,NA,CASSPNPPGTGTEAFF,TGTGCCAGCAGTCCAAACCCCCCAGGGACGGGAACTGAAGCTTTCTTT
TRBV7-2,NA,TRBJ2-3,NA,CASSLDNRDTQYF,TGTGCCAGCAGCTTAGATAACAGGGATACGCAGTATTTT
TRBV6-6,few,TRBJ2-5,TRBD1,CASSEATGLGETQYF,TGTGCCAGCAGTGAGGCGACAGGGCTTGGGGAGACCCAGTACTTC
TRBV19,few,TRBJ2-3,NA,CASSIQGRTDTQYF,TGTGCCAGTAGTATCCAGGGGAGAACAGATACGCAGTATTTT
TRBV15,NA,TRBJ1-6,NA,CATSFGQHNSPLHF,TGTGCCACCAGCTTTGGCCAGCATAATTCACCCCTCCACTTT
TRBV30,NA,TRBJ2-1,TRBD2,CALSGRGEQFF,TGTGCCTTGAGCGGGAGGGGTGAGCAGTTCTTC
TRBV10-3,few,TRBJ2-2,NA,CAISESGSHGELFF,TGTGCCATCAGTGAGTCGGGTTCTCACGGGGAGCTGTTTTTT
TRBV19,NA,TRBJ1-1,NA,CASSETVGLAEAFF,TGTGCCAGTAGTGAGACAGTTGGGCTGGCTGAAGCTTTCTTT
TRBV30,NA,TRBJ1-5,NA,CAWSVEAGINQPQHF,TGTGCCTGGAGTGTAGAGGCGGGCATCAATCAGCCCCAGCATTTT
TRBV28,few,TRBJ1-2,TRBD1,CATNGQGVFYTF,TGTGCCACCAACGGACAGGGCGTTTTCTACACCTTC
TRBV20-1,NA,TRBJ2-7,NA,CSARDKNYEQYF,TGCAGTGCTCGTGACAAGAACTACGAGCAGTACTTC
TRBV20-1,NA,TRBJ1-6,NA,CSAQRGPTYNSPLHF,TGCAGTGCCCAAAGGGGTCCAACCTATAATTCACCCCTCCACTTT
TRBV19,once,TRBJ1-1,NA,CASSPRVRTEAFF,TGTGCCAGTAGTCCACGAGTAAGAACTGAAGCTTTCTTT
TRBV11-2,NA,TRBJ2-5,NA,CASSLSGGLPQETQYF,TGTGCCAGCAGCTTATCTGGGGGGCTACCTCAAGAGACCCAGTACTTC
TRBV19,few,TRBJ1-1,NA,CASSMKTGFGEAFF,TGTGCCAGTAGTATGAAGACCGGGTTTGGAGAAGCTTTCTTT
TRBV25-1,NA,TRBJ1-3,NA,CASSEWARGNTIYF,TGTGCCAGCAGTGAGTGGGCTCGTGGAAACACCATATATTTT
TRBV4-2,NA,TRBJ2-5,NA,CASSIGGIGETQYF,TGTGCCAGTAGTATAGGGGGGATTGGGGAGACCCAGTACTTC
TRBV20-1,few,TRBJ2-7,NA,CSAPRAGLLEQYF,TGCAGTGCCCCGAGGGCAGGGTTACTCGAGCAGTACTTC
TRBV6-1,NA,TRBJ2-7,TRBD1,CASSEGFGIRDRGYEQYF,TGTGCCAGCAGTGAAGGGTTCGGGATTCGGGACAGGGGTTACGAGCAGTACTTC
TRBV2,NA,TRBJ2-2,NA,CASSEVLVGTGELFF,TGTGCCAGCAGTGAGGTCCTGGTGGGAACCGGGGAGCTGTTTTTT
TRBV2,many,TRBJ1-1,NA,CASCKTEPNTEAFF,TGTGCCAGCTGCAAGACAGAACCAAACACTGAAGCTTTCTTT
TRBV4-2,many,TRBJ2-2,NA,CASSQDSPEYRELFF,TGTGCCAGCAGCCAAGACTCCCCGGAGTATCGGGAGCTGTTTTTT
TRBV18,few,TRBJ2-2,TRBD1,CASSASTGIGDTGELFF,TGTGCCAGCTCAGCTTCGACAGGGATCGGGGACACCGGGGAGCTGTTTTTT
TRBV12-3/TRBV12-4,NA,TRBJ2-7,NA,CASSNGRRGYEQYF,TGTGCCAGCAGTAATGGACGTCGTGGTTACGAGCAGTACTTC
TRBV5-1,NA,TRBJ1-2,TRBD1,CASSFQGESGYTF,TGCGCCAGCAGCTTCCAGGGGGAGAGTGGCTACACCTTC
TRBV2,NA,TRBJ2-1,NA,CASSKEIGSNEQFF,TGTGCCAGCAGCAAGGAAATTGGAAGCAATGAGCAGTTCTTC
TRBV5-1,NA,TRBJ1-4,TRBD1,CASSLWDRESEKLFF,TGCGCCAGCAGCTTGTGGGACAGGGAATCCGAAAAACTGTTTTTT
TRBV3-1,NA,TRBJ2-7,TRBD2,CASSQAGTNTYEQYF,TGTGCCAGCAGCCAAGCCGGGACTAACACATACGAGCAGTACTTC
TRBV2,many,TRBJ1-2,NA,CASSGMSGDGTYGYTF,TGTGCCAGCAGTGGAATGTCAGGGGACGGAACCTATGGCTACACCTTC
TRBV6-1,NA,TRBJ1-2,NA,CASNHEGGTNYGYTF,TGTGCCAGCAATCACGAGGGGGGAACTAACTATGGCTACACCTTC
TRBV29-1,NA,TRBJ1-2,TRBD1,CSVKSIGGGYGYTF,TGCAGCGTTAAATCCATAGGGGGCGGCTATGGCTACACCTTC
TRBV7-2,few,TRBJ2-7,NA,CASSPVRGPGQYF,TGTGCCAGCAGCCCAGTACGGGGACCCGGGCAGTACTTC
TRBV7-9,once,TRBJ2-1,NA,CASGAGPNEQFF,TGCGCCAGCGGCGCGGGACCCAATGAGCAGTTCTTC
TRBV7-2,NA,TRBJ2-7,TRBD2,CASSLARLAGVYEQYF,TGTGCCAGCAGCTTAGCGCGACTAGCGGGAGTCTACGAGCAGTACTTC
TRBV3-1,NA,TRBJ2-7,TRBD2,CASSRRAGGPQEQYF,TGTGCCAGCAGCCGCAGAGCGGGAGGGCCGCAAGAGCAGTACTTC
TRBV7-2,NA,TRBJ1-6,NA,CASSLGVPYNSPLHF,TGTGCCAGCAGCTTAGGGGTGCCGTATAATTCACCCCTCCACTTT
TRBV7-8,NA,TRBJ1-2,NA,CASSASDRPNYGYTF,TGTGCCAGCAGCGCATCGGACAGACCTAACTATGGCTACACCTTC
TRBV2,NA,TRBJ2-7,NA,CASSGGGGNPYEQYF,TGTGCCAGCTCAGGGGGGGGGGGAAACCCCTACGAGCAGTACTTC